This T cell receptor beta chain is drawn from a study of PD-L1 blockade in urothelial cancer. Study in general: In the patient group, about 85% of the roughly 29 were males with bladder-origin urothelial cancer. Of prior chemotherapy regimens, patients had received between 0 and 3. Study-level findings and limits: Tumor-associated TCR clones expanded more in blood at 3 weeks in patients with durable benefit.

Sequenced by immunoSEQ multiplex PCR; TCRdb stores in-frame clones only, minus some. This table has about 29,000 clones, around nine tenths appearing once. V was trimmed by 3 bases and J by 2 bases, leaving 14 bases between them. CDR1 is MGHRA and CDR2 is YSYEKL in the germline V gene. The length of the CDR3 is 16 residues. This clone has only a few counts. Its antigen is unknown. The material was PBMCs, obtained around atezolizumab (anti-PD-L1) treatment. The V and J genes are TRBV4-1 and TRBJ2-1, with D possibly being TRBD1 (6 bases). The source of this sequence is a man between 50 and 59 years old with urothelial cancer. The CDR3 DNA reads TGCGCCAGCAGCCATGGCCGGGACACGACCTACAATGAGCAGTTCTTC. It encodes CASSHGRDTTYNEQFF.